This T cell receptor beta chain originates from a study of shared clonotypes between healthy human individuals. Whole-study results and caveats: Donor clonotype sharing was expected to depend on sequencing depth. Clonotypes shared by all four sorted-subset donors had higher generation probabilities than non-shared clonotypes. Larger estimated richness was generally seen in naive subsets than in memory subsets.

CD45RO negativity and positive selection for CCR7 defined naive CD8 cells, a population that excluded terminally differentiated effector memory CD45RA+ cells. CDR1 and CDR2 (germline): WSHSY, SAAADI. Trimming removed 2 bases from V and 1 base from J, with 17 bases in between. This CDR3 is built from 17 residues. Points on this clone: As yet, its antigen is unknown.

About 30,000 T cell genomes, or approximately 190 ng DNA, went into the sorted-subset replicate PCRs. Method: immunoSEQ multiplex PCR; TCRdb's copy keeps in-frame clones and lacks some. The sample holds about 750,000 clones; around 93% are singletons and the top ten take 24%. The TCR comes from a man aged 30 to 39 in good health. Sequenced material: naive CD8+ T cells sorted from blood. The chain links TRBV10-2 to TRBJ2-5, with TRBD1 as a possible D gene (5 bases). The CDR3 sequence is CASSELPGIKFQETQYF. CDR3 in DNA: TGCGCCAGCAGTGAGCTCCCAGGGATCAAGTTCCAAGAGACCCAGTACTTC.